A selection of T cell receptor beta chains follows, all from one sample in a study of Tregs in tolerant kidney transplant recipients. Generated by immunoSEQ multiplex PCR, the TCRdb table keeps only in-frame clones and is missing some. The table records 15,000 to 18,000 clones, about 53% of them present only once. Their cognate antigens are unknown. This sample comprised CD4+ T cells from blood cultured with allogeneic cells, obtained before the transplant. These receptors all stem from a human patient who received a combined kidney and bone marrow transplant. CDR3s include the opening cysteine and the closing phenylalanine or tryptophan. Each record gives: clone size, D gene, J gene, V gene, CDR3 length, CDR3 DNA, CDR3 protein. The D gene is left open where the match is weak. Rows give clone size only sometimes, using once, few, many, or a class for an expanded clone.

few NA TRBJ1-5 TRBV4-1 15 TGCGCCAGCAGCCAACAGGGTAATGGCAATCAGCCCCAGCATTTT CASSQQGNGNQPQHF
NA NA TRBJ1-2 TRBV9 12 TGTGCCAGCAGTTCCAGTAACTATGGCTACACCTTC CASSSSNYGYTF
few NA TRBJ1-4 TRBV11-3 17 TGTGCCAGCAGCTTAGGCCCAAGGGGGGGGTATAATGAAAAACTGTTTTTT CASSLGPRGGYNEKLFF
medium-sized TRBD2 TRBJ2-7 TRBV25-1 15 TGTGCCAGCAGTGAAGGGGGGGGAAGGCCCTACGAGCAGTACTTC CASSEGGGRPYEQYF
NA TRBD2 TRBJ2-1 TRBV19 15 TGTGCCAGTAGTAAGATGGGCGGGAGGCAGAGTGAGCAGTTCTTC CASSKMGGRQSEQFF
NA NA TRBJ2-6 TRBV7-3 17 TGTGCCAGCAGCTTATCCGCGGCAGTTTCTGGGGCCAACGTCCTGACTTTC CASSLSAAVSGANVLTF
medium-sized TRBD1 TRBJ1-2 TRBV6-1 16 TGTGCCAGCAGTGAAAGAGGTGGACAGGGTAACTTTGGCTACACCTTC CASSERGGQGNFGYTF
NA TRBD2 TRBJ2-5 TRBV2 17 TGTGCCAGCAGTGAGGGGGGTCTAGCGGGAGGGCCGAGGACCCAGTACTTC CASSEGGLAGGPRTQYF
NA NA TRBJ1-2 TRBV27 15 TGTGCCAGCAGTTTAAATGGCCGAAATAACTATGGCTACACCTTC CASSLNGRNNYGYTF
NA TRBD1 TRBJ1-4 TRBV7-2 15 TGTGCCAGCAGCTTGGCCGGGACAGCTAATGAAAAACTGTTTTTT CASSLAGTANEKLFF
once NA TRBJ2-1 TRBV16 15 TGTGCCAGCAGCCTTTCGTCCAGCTCCTACAATGAGCAGTTCTTC CASSLSSSSYNEQFF
few NA TRBJ2-2 TRBV6-4 15 TGTGCCAGCAGTGCGCACTCCCCGAACACCGGGGAGCTGTTTTTT CASSAHSPNTGELFF
few TRBD2 TRBJ2-1 TRBV11-3 15 TGTGCCAGCAGCTTAGCGGGGGGGCCGAGTAATGAGCAGTTCTTC CASSLAGGPSNEQFF
NA NA TRBJ1-6 TRBV5-1 15 TGCGCCAGCAGCTTGGCCGTCAGGGGAGTTTCACCCCTCCACTTT CASSLAVRGVSPLHF
few NA TRBJ1-6 TRBV28 15 TGTGCCAGCCTCCCCGGCGGGGGGGATAATTCCCCCCTCCACTTT CASLPGGGDNSPLHF
few TRBD1 TRBJ2-4 TRBV6-4 13 TGTGCCAGACAGGGGGTAGCCAAAAACATTCAGTACTTC CARQGVAKNIQYF
few NA TRBJ1-2 TRBV28 14 TGTGCCAGCAGGCAGGGTAATCTTAACTATGGCTACACCTTC CASRQGNLNYGYTF
NA TRBD1 TRBJ1-3 TRBV5-1 18 TGCGCCAGCAGTGCTGAAGCCCGGGACAGGTTCTCTGGAAACACCATATATTTT CASSAEARDRFSGNTIYF
NA TRBD1 TRBJ2-7 TRBV11-1 16 TGTGCCAGCAGCCCAGGGGCGGGACAGGGGTCCTACGAGCAGTACTTC CASSPGAGQGSYEQYF
NA TRBD1 TRBJ1-5 TRBV19 15 TGTGCCAGTAGGAGCGGACAGGGTTTATTTTGGCCCCAGCATTTT CASRSGQGLFWPQHF
NA TRBD2 TRBJ2-3 TRBV7-2 15 TGTGCCAGCAGCTTTTCAAGCGGGAATAGGGATACGCAGTATTTT CASSFSSGNRDTQYF
NA TRBD1 TRBJ1-1 TRBV12-5 17 TGTGCTAGTGGTTCATCCTATTCAGGGGGAGCTAACACTGAAGCTTTCTTT CASGSSYSGGANTEAFF
few TRBD1 TRBJ1-2 TRBV6-6 16 TGTGCCAGCAGTTACTCAAGTTTTCAACAGGGGCCTGGCTACACCTTC CASSYSSFQQGPGYTF
NA NA TRBJ1-4 TRBV5-1 15 TGCGCCAGCAGACCCGGGACTCGGTGGGATGAAAAACTGTTTTTT CASRPGTRWDEKLFF
once NA TRBJ2-7 TRBV7-3 14 TGTGCCAGCAGCTTAAGTGGGCCTACCTACGAGCAGTACTTC CASSLSGPTYEQYF
few NA TRBJ2-5 TRBV5-1 13 TGCGCCAGCAGCTTGGCCGGTTGGGAGACCCAGTACTTC CASSLAGWETQYF
NA NA TRBJ2-2 TRBV6-4 13 TGTGCCAGCAGTGGCCTAGACACCGGGGAGCTGTTTTTT CASSGLDTGELFF
NA TRBD2 TRBJ2-1 TRBV5-1 17 TGCGCCAGCAGCTGGACTAGCGGGAGGGACTCCTACAATGAGCAGTTCTTC CASSWTSGRDSYNEQFF
NA TRBD1 TRBJ1-1 TRBV30 14 TGTGCCTGGAACCCGGGACAGGCGAACACTGAAGCTTTCTTT CAWNPGQANTEAFF
NA TRBD1 TRBJ1-5 TRBV7-2 14 TGTGCCAGCAGCTTGGACAGGTCAAATCAGCCCCAGCATTTT CASSLDRSNQPQHF